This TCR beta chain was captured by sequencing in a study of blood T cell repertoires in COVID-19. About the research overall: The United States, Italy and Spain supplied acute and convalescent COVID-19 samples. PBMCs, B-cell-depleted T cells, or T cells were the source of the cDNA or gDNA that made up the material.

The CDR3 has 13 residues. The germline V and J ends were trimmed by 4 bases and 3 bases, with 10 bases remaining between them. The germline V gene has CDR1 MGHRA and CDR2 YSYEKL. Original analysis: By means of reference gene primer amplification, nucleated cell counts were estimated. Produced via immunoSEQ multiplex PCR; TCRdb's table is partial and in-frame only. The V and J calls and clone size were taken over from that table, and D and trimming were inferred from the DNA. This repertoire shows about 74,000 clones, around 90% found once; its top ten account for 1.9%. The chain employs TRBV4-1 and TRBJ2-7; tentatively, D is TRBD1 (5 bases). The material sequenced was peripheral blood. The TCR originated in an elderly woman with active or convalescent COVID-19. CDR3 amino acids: CASSPRTFYEQYF. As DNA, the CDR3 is TGCGCCAGCAGCCCTAGGACATTCTACGAGCAGTACTTC.